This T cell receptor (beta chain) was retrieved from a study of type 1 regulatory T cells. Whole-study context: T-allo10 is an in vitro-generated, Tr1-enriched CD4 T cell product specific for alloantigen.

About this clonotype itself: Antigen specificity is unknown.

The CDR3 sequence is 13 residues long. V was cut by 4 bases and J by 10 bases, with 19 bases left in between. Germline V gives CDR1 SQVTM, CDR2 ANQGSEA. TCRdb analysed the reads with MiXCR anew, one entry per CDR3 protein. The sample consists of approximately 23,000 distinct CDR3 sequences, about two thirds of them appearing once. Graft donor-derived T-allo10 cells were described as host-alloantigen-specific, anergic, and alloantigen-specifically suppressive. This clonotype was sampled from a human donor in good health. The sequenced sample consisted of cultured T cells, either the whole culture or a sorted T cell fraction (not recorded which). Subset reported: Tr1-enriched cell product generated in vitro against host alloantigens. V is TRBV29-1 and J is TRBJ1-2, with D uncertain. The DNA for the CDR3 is TGCAGCGTTGTTGGCCCCTCCGGGTTCGACTACACCTTC. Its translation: CSVVGPSGFDYTF.